This TCR beta chain was sequenced during a study of control samples from healthy donors and cancer patients. The method was immunoSEQ multiplex PCR; TCRdb's version includes in-frame clones alone and lacks a portion of them. This table has 82,000 or so clones, 94% appearing once. This TCR was sampled from a young woman in good health. Sample: blood.

In DNA form, the CDR3 reads TGCGCCAGCAGCACCGAAGGGCCCCACCTCTATGGCTACACCTTC. It encodes CASSTEGPHLYGYTF. The chain links TRBV5-1 to TRBJ1-2; D is unresolved. From germline, CDR1 is SGHRS and CDR2 YFSETQ. The V end was cut by 4 bases, the J end by 4 bases, with 17 bases between. CDR3 length: 15 amino acids. The whole variable domain, filled in from reference TRBV5-1 and TRBJ1-2, reads KAGVTQTPRYLIKTRGQQVTLSCSPISGHRSVSWYQQTPGQGLQFLFEYFSETQRNKGNFPGRFSGRQFSNSRSEMNVSTLELGDSALYLCASSTEGPHLYGYTFGSGTRLTVV.